The T cell receptor (beta chain) described here comes from a study of cytomegalovirus exposure and HLA in healthy donors. Study overall: A subsequent analysis reported that the roughly 120 validation repertoires were produced on the same platform that had also been used for the 500 to 700 first-cohort repertoires.

Study-level points and caveats: Rarity characterized most TCR sequences, yet some public TCRs appeared in many donors. The study designated 150 to 200 TCR beta chains cytomegalovirus-associated.

Profiling relied on immunoSEQ multiplex PCR, and the TCRdb table lists in-frame clones only, not all of them. The data show around 200,000 clones, 81% seen once. In the case of this clone: Antigen unknown.

This CDR3 is built from 15 residues. V was shortened by 6 bases and J by 2 bases, with 15 bases between the two germline ends. The germline V gene has CDR1 SGHKS and CDR2 YYEKEE (reference sequence). The donors were part of the 120-subject validation cohort, which stood apart from the roughly 640-subject first cohort. The source of this sequence is a woman aged 30 to 39 in good health and CMV-seronegative. The chain links TRBV5-5 to TRBJ1-5; D unclear. Input material: PBMCs. The CDR3 region has the DNA TGTGCCAGCACTACGACCCCTAGAGGCAATCAGCCCCAGCATTTT. Encoded protein: CASTTTPRGNQPQHF.